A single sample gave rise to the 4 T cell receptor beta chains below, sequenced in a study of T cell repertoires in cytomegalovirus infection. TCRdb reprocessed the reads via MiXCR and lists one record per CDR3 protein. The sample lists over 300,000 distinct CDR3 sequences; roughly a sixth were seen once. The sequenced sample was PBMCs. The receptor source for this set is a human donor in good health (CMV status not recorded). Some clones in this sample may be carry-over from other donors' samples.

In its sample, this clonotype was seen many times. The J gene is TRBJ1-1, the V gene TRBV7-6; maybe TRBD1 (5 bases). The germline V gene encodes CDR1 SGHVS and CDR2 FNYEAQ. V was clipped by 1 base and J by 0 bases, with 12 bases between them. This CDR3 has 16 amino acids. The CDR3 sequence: CASSLGQGGMNTEAFF. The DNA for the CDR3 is TGTGCCAGCAGCTTAGGCCAGGGTGGGATGAACACTGAAGCTTTCTTT.

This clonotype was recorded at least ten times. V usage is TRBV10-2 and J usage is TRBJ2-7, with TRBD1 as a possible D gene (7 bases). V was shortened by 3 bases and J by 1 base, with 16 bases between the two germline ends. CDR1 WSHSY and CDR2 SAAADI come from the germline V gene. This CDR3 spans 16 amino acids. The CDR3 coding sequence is TGCGCCAGCAGTGATAATGTCCAGGGGGGATCCTACGAGCAGTACTTC. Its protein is CASSDNVQGGSYEQYF.

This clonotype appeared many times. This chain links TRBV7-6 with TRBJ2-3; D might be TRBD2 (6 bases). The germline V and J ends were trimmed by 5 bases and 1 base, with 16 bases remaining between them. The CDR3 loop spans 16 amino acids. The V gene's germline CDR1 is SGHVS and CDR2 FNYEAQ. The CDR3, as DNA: TGTGCCAGCAGCAATAGCGGAGGGGCCGGCACAGATACGCAGTATTTT. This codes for CASSNSGGAGTDTQYF.

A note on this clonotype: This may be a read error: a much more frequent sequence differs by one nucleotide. Here the CDR3 DNA reads TGTGACAGCAGCTTGGAGGTTCGGGGCTATGGCTACACCTTC. It codes for CDSSLEVRGYGYTF. The chain couples TRBV7-9 to TRBJ1-2; D not resolved. Per germline, CDR1 SEHNR and CDR2 FQNEAQ (reference sequence). The CDR3 covers 14 residues.